This TCR beta chain is from a study of cytomegalovirus exposure and HLA in healthy donors. PCR primers comprised 60 Vbeta and 13 Jbeta primers. Data came from immunoSEQ multiplex PCR; TCRdb stores just in-frame clones and leaves some out. The table shows about 100,000 clones, with approximately 81% occurring only once. The sample consisted of PBMCs. The receptor was derived from a woman in her 70s in good health and CMV-seropositive.

CDR3 in DNA: TGTGCCAGTAGGATACAGGGGAGCTCCTATAATTCACCCCTCCACTTT. The encoded protein is CASRIQGSSYNSPLHF. This chain links TRBV19 with TRBJ1-6; TRBD1 agrees at 7 bases. The CDR3 contains 16 residues. Germline assignment: CDR1 LNHDA and CDR2 SQIVND (reference sequence). With V trimmed by 6 bases and J by 0 bases, 5 bases remained unmatched.